The 27 T cell receptor beta chains below all came from one sample that was sequenced in a study of beta chain features in type 1 diabetes. Study observations and caveats: The study found moderately but significantly shorter TCRB CDR3s in all four CD4+ subsets of Type 1 diabetes patients.

Their target antigens are unknown. The sequenced template was cDNA made from the entire isolated RNA. Measured with immunoSEQ multiplex PCR; TCRdb has only the in-frame clones, and not every one. The sample includes a few hundred thousand clones, roughly a quarter seen only once; the top ten take around 0.011%. The material sequenced was naive CD4+ T cells from blood. The receptors were sampled from a woman in her twenties or thirties with type 1 diabetes.

This clone was counted a few times. J is TRBJ2-5 and V is TRBV25-1; D unclear. The V end lost 5 bases, the J end lost 4 bases, and 11 bases lay between the germline ends. The CDR3 is made up of 13 amino acids. Per germline, CDR1 MGHDK and CDR2 SYGVNS. The CDR3 nucleotides read TGTGCCAGCAGTAGCCAACCCCCAGAGACCCAGTACTTC. Translating it yields CASSSQPPETQYF. Full variable domain (outside the CDR3, taken from reference TRBV25-1 and TRBJ2-5): EADIYQTPRYLVIGTGKKITLECSQTMGHDKMYWYQQDPGMELHLIHYSYGVNSTEKGDLSSESTVSRIRTEHFPLTLESARPSHTSQYLCASSSQPPETQYFGPGTRLLVL.

J is TRBJ2-1 and V is TRBV4-1; weak D call: TRBD2 (7 bases). CDR3 length equals 16 residues. Germline loops: CDR1 MGHRA, CDR2 YSYEKL. With 1 base removed from V and 1 base from J, the gap between germline ends came to 11 bases. The CDR3 DNA reads as TGCGCCAGCAGCCAAGTAAGGGGGGGGTCCTACAATGAGCAGTTCTTC. This codes for CASSQVRGGSYNEQFF.

This chain links TRBV11-2 with TRBJ2-1, with 7 bases identical to TRBD2. This CDR3 region has 15 residues. Germline V gene sequence: CDR1 SGHAT, CDR2 FQNNGV. The trim removed 0 bases at V and 3 bases at J, leaving 2 bases unmatched. CDR3 nucleotide sequence: TGTGCCAGCAGCTTAGACCTAGCGGTCTACAATGAGCAGTTCTTC. This translates into CASSLDLAVYNEQFF.

This clone has only a few counts. The chain recombines TRBV28 with TRBJ2-7; 7 bases line up with TRBD1. This CDR3 comprises 13 residues. Germline values: CDR1 MDHEN, CDR2 SYDVKM. V dropped 6 bases and J dropped 5; count of bases not matched to a gene: 7. CDR3: CASRYRGADEQYF. DNA of the CDR3: TGTGCCAGCAGGTACAGGGGCGCGGACGAGCAGTACTTC.

This clone has just a few counts. The V call is TRBV30, the J call TRBJ1-1; D ambiguous. Per germline, CDR1 GTSNPN and CDR2 SVGIG (reference sequence). This CDR3 has 14 residues. The germline V and J ends were trimmed by 1 base and 2 bases, with 11 bases remaining between them. In DNA, the CDR3 is TGTGCCTGGAGTGCTACCGTAAGAAACACTGAAGCTTTCTTT. As protein: CAWSATVRNTEAFF.

CDR3 in amino acids: CASSVVGSGSMPGELFF. CDR3 DNA: TGTGCCAGCAGCGTAGTTGGTAGCGGGAGTATGCCCGGGGAGCTGTTTTTT. V usage is TRBV9 and J usage is TRBJ2-2, with 9 bases matching TRBD2. CDR3 length equals 17 residues. The trim removed 0 bases at V and 6 bases at J, leaving 9 bases unmatched. Per germline, CDR1 SGDLS and CDR2 YYNGEE.

The rearrangement joins TRBV30 to TRBJ2-1, with 9 bases identical to TRBD2. Per the germline V gene, CDR1 is GTSNPN and CDR2 is SVGIG (reference sequence). The CDR3 sequence is 15 residues long. Losses at the gene ends were 3 bases for V and 2 bases for J; bases not matched to a gene: 5. The CDR3 DNA sequence: TGTGCCTGGAGCCAAGCGGGGGGACCCTACAATGAGCAGTTCTTC. This gives the protein CAWSQAGGPYNEQFF. Based on the CDR3 plus reference TRBV30 and TRBJ2-1, the full variable domain is SQTIHQWPATLVQPVGSPLSLECTVEGTSNPNLYWYRQAAGRGLQLLFYSVGIGQISSEVPQNLSASRPQDRQFILSSKKLLLSDSGFYLCAWSQAGGPYNEQFFGPGTRLTVL.

The chain combines TRBV5-4 with TRBJ1-2, with D possibly being TRBD1 (6 bases). Germline CDR1 SGHNT, CDR2 YYREEE (reference sequence). The CDR3 is made up of 15 amino acids. The V end was cut by 2 bases, the J end by 0 bases, with 11 bases between. The CDR3 reads CASSFGQTANYGYTF. For the CDR3, the DNA is TGTGCCAGCAGCTTCGGACAGACCGCTAACTATGGCTACACCTTC. The variable domain in full, with the rest retrieved from reference TRBV5-4 and TRBJ1-2, is ETGVTQSPTHLIKTRGQQVTLRCSSQSGHNTVSWYQQALGQGPQFIFQYYREEENGRGNFPPRFSGLQFPNYSSELNVNALELDDSALYLCASSFGQTANYGYTFGSGTRLTVV.

The V call is TRBV30, the J call TRBJ1-5; D not certain. The germline V gene encodes CDR1 GTSNPN and CDR2 SVGIG (reference sequence). V was shortened by 3 bases and J by 4 bases, with 10 bases between the two germline ends. The CDR3 sequence is 13 residues long. The CDR3 region is CAWRSRRNQPQHF. CDR3 nucleotides: TGTGCCTGGAGGTCCAGGAGGAATCAGCCCCAGCATTTT.

This clone was seen a handful of times. The V gene is TRBV19, the J gene TRBJ1-1, with 8 bases fitting TRBD1. CDR3 length: 16 amino acids. Germline lookup yields CDR1 LNHDA and CDR2 SQIVND (reference sequence). J was trimmed by 3 bases and V by 5 bases; bases with no gene match: 11. The CDR3 sequence: CASSHIGQGWHTEAFF. The CDR3 bases are TGTGCCAGTAGTCACATCGGACAGGGATGGCACACTGAAGCTTTCTTT. The complete variable domain, with remaining parts taken from reference TRBV19 and TRBJ1-1, reads DGGITQSPKYLFRKEGQNVTLSCEQNLNHDAMYWYRQDPGQGLRLIYYSQIVNDFQKGDIAEGYSVSREKKESFPLTVTSAQKNPTAFYLCASSHIGQGWHTEAFFGQGTRLTVV.

This clone was seen only a few times. V usage is TRBV5-1 and J usage is TRBJ2-7, with 8 bases matching TRBD2. The V and J ends lost 4 bases and 2 bases, in that order; junction bases with no gene match: 11. There are 16 residues in the CDR3. Germline V lookup: CDR1 SGHRS, CDR2 YFSETQ. The CDR3 here is CASSKGEVSGAYEQYF. The CDR3 bases are TGCGCCAGCAGCAAAGGGGAGGTTAGCGGGGCCTACGAGCAGTACTTC.

This chain uses TRBV7-9 with TRBJ2-7; D possibly corresponds to TRBD1 (6 bases). The CDR3 runs to 15 residues. Trimming removed 5 bases at V and 2 bases at J, with 16 bases between. Per germline, CDR1 SEHNR and CDR2 FQNEAQ (reference sequence). The CDR3 DNA follows: TGTGCCAGCAGCCCCCCCCAGGGGCCGCCCTACGAGCAGTACTTC. It codes for CASSPPQGPPYEQYF.

V usage is TRBV18 and J usage is TRBJ2-5; no definite D call. Trimming removed 3 bases at V and 5 bases at J, with 10 bases between. Per the germline V gene, CDR1 is KGHSH and CDR2 is LQKENI. This CDR3 is built from 13 residues. The CDR3 region is CASSPASEETQYF. In nucleotides, the CDR3 is TGTGCCAGCTCACCTGCGAGTGAGGAGACCCAGTACTTC.

The V and J genes are TRBV28 and TRBJ2-1; possible D gene TRBD2, 6 bases. Germline CDR1 MDHEN, CDR2 SYDVKM. The CDR3 is 14 residues long. V was clipped by 5 bases and J by 4 bases, with 12 bases between them. This CDR3 is CASSELATYNEQFF. CDR3 sequence (DNA): TGTGCCAGCAGTGAGCTAGCGACATACAATGAGCAGTTCTTC.

Only a few counts were recorded for this clone. This chain uses TRBV15 with TRBJ2-1; a weak D match, TRBD1 (5 bases). Germline CDR1 is LNHNV and CDR2 is YYDKDF (reference sequence). The CDR3 spans 14 residues. Trimming shortened V by 1 base and J by 6 bases, and 10 bases separated the two germline ends. DNA of the CDR3: TGTGCCACCAGCAGAGGAACAGGTAGCAATGAGCAGTTCTTC. Translating gives CATSRGTGSNEQFF.

This clone was detected only a few times. The chain is built from TRBV7-9 and TRBJ2-7; D not certain. Per the germline V gene, CDR1 is SEHNR and CDR2 is FQNEAQ (reference sequence). Trimming shortened V by 1 base and J by 0 bases, and 10 bases separated the two germline ends. CDR3 length equals 15 residues. The CDR3 DNA sequence: TGTGCCAGCAGCTTAGGTCCGGTCCCCTCCTACGAGCAGTACTTC. Its translation: CASSLGPVPSYEQYF.

The chain carries TRBV6-5 and TRBJ2-3; TRBD1 matches 10 bases. Germline trimming cut 0 bases from V and 6 bases from J; bases unmatched to any gene: 6. The length of the CDR3 is 16 residues. Germline CDR1 reads MNHEY; CDR2 reads SVGAGI. CDR3 region: CASSYSSGTGVDTQYF. For the CDR3, the DNA is TGTGCCAGCAGTTACTCGTCTGGGACAGGGGTGGATACGCAGTATTTT.

This clone appeared once. V and J are TRBV5-1 and TRBJ2-7; tentatively, D is TRBD2 (7 bases). CDR1 is SGHRS, CDR2 YFSETQ, per germline. Trimming left V 6 bases short and J 6 bases short, with 19 bases between. The CDR3 extends over 14 amino acids. Here the CDR3 reads CASTPYGGQGEQYF. CDR3 sequence (DNA): TGCGCCAGCACGCCATACGGGGGGCAAGGCGAGCAGTACTTC.

The chain carries TRBV4-1 and TRBJ2-2; D is uncertain. The CDR3 has 14 amino acids. Trimming left V 0 bases short and J 5 bases short, with 7 bases between. Per the germline V gene, CDR1 is MGHRA and CDR2 is YSYEKL. The CDR3 sequence: CASSQEERTGELFF. The DNA of the CDR3 is TGCGCCAGCAGCCAAGAGGAGAGGACCGGGGAGCTGTTTTTT.

The chain is built from TRBV5-4 and TRBJ2-7, with D perhaps TRBD1 (6 bases). Germline V gene sequence: CDR1 SGHNT, CDR2 YYREEE (reference sequence). Trimming took 4 bases from V and 3 from J, leaving 11 bases between them. The CDR3 has 13 amino acids. CDR3 in amino acids: CASSPQGNYEQYF. The CDR3 coding sequence is TGTGCCAGCAGCCCACAGGGAAACTACGAGCAGTACTTC.

CDR3 protein: CASSTPGRGENTQYF. The CDR3 DNA is TGTGCCAGCAGTACACCGGGACGGGGGGAGAATACGCAGTATTTT. The rearrangement joins TRBV6-5 to TRBJ2-3; 7 bases map to TRBD2. This CDR3 spans 15 amino acids. V shed 5 bases, J shed 7 bases, and the junction held 12 bases outside the gene matches. Germline V lookup: CDR1 MNHEY, CDR2 SVGAGI.

This clone occurred a few times. This sequence joins TRBV30 and TRBJ2-5; D is perhaps TRBD1 (6 bases). This CDR3 is 18 amino acids long. Germline-derived CDR1 and CDR2 are GTSNPN and SVGIG (reference sequence). V was cut by 0 bases and J by 1 base, with 21 bases left in between. CDR3 coding DNA: TGTGCCTGGAGTGTGGGTGGGGGACACCTAACCCTCCAAGAGACCCAGTACTTC. Residues: CAWSVGGGHLTLQETQYF.

This clone was seen a few times. The chain links TRBV7-9 to TRBJ2-3; TRBD2 agrees at 9 bases. V lost 6 bases and J lost 2; bases outside the gene matches: 6. The germline CDR1 and CDR2 sequences are SEHNR and FQNEAQ (reference sequence). The CDR3 consists of 15 residues. The CDR3 bases are TGTGCCAGCAGTCAATGGACTAGCGACACAGATACGCAGTATTTT. Translating it yields CASSQWTSDTDTQYF. The full variable domain, in which reference TRBV7-9 and TRBJ2-3 provide the parts outside the CDR3, is DTGVSQNPRHKITKRGQNVTFRCDPISEHNRLYWYRQTLGQGPEFLTYFQNEAQLEKSRLLSDRFSAERPKGSFSTLEIQRTEQGDSAMYLCASSQWTSDTDTQYFGPGTRLTVL.

The V and J genes are TRBV29-1 and TRBJ2-5, with D possibly matching TRBD1 (6 bases). Matching the DNA end better, TRBJ2-7 makes the J call doubtful. The germline CDR1 and CDR2 sequences are SQVTM and ANQGSEA. CDR3 size: 13 residues. This CDR3 is CSVRGTTNYEQYF. CDR3 nucleotide sequence: TGCAGCGTTAGGGGGACAACCAACTACGAGCAGTACTTC.

In its sample, this clone was seen once. The rearrangement uses TRBV25-1 and TRBJ2-3; 9 bases fit TRBD2. CDR3 length: 17 amino acids. CDR1 and CDR2 from the germline V gene are MGHDK and SYGVNS. The junction had 7 bases not matched to a gene; V was cut back by 2 bases and J by 1 base. CDR3 residues: CASSENSGRRGTDTQYF. CDR3 sequence (DNA): TGTGCCAGCAGTGAAAATAGCGGGAGAAGGGGCACAGATACGCAGTATTTT.

V and J are TRBV30 and TRBJ1-1; the D is unclear. Germline V CDR1 and CDR2: GTSNPN, SVGIG (reference sequence). Trimming stripped 1 base from V and 1 base from J, with 10 bases between. The CDR3 sequence is 14 residues long. The CDR3 is CAWSGAPTNTEAFF. The CDR3 bases are TGTGCCTGGAGTGGGGCCCCTACGAACACTGAAGCTTTCTTT. The variable domain in full, completed from reference TRBV30 and TRBJ1-1, reads SQTIHQWPATLVQPVGSPLSLECTVEGTSNPNLYWYRQAAGRGLQLLFYSVGIGQISSEVPQNLSASRPQDRQFILSSKKLLLSDSGFYLCAWSGAPTNTEAFFGQGTRLTVV.

The V and J genes are TRBV11-2 and TRBJ1-1; D call uncertain. The CDR3 is 13 residues long. Germline V gene lookup returns CDR1 SGHAT and CDR2 FQNNGV. The V gene lost 2 bases and the J gene lost 6 bases, with 10 bases spanning the gap. The CDR3 DNA is TGTGCCAGCAGCTTAACCCGGGTCGCTGAAGCTTTCTTT. It encodes CASSLTRVAEAFF.